These 5 T cell receptor beta chains were sequenced from one sample in a study of cytomegalovirus exposure and HLA in healthy donors (dated 2017 in TCRdb). Libraries were prepared through the immunoSEQ multiplex PCR assay. The multiplex PCR relied on a mix of 60 forward primers for TCR Vbeta segments and 13 reverse primers for TCR Jbeta segments. Here the immuneACCESS table is served through TCRdb, limited to in-frame sequences with V and J called. Missing clones are a known gap in these copies; in checked studies unresolved V genes cover under half, and the rest lacks a known reason. The sample records about 89,000 clones, 85% of which are singletons. About 7.2% of the sample is held by the ten biggest clonotypes. The sample consisted of PBMCs. The receptors were sampled from a middle-aged man in good health and CMV-seropositive.

CDR3 coding DNA: TGCGCCAGCAGTAGAGATGCCGGGACAGGGGCAAAGACCCAGTACTTC. Translated, it gives CASSRDAGTGAKTQYF. This chain joins TRBV10-1 and TRBJ2-5; 10 positions agree with TRBD1. The V gene end was trimmed by 5 bases and the J gene end by 6 bases; junction bases not matched to a gene: 12. The CDR3 runs to 16 residues. Germline CDR1 WNHNN, CDR2 SYGVQD (reference sequence).

The DNA of the CDR3 is TGTGCCAGCGGAGGAGGCGGCTACCGATCCTACAATGAGCAGTTCTTC. Translating gives CASGGGGYRSYNEQFF. The chain combines TRBV5-4 with TRBJ2-1, with a weak D call TRBD2 (5 bases). The CDR3 runs to 16 residues. The V and J ends lost 7 bases and 1 base respectively, with 18 bases between them. CDR1 SGHNT and CDR2 YYREEE come from the germline V gene (reference sequence).

The chain links TRBV7-2 to TRBJ2-1, with 9 bases that match TRBD1. The trim removed 1 base at V and 4 bases at J, leaving 5 bases unmatched. This CDR3 spans 16 amino acids. Germline V CDR1 and CDR2: SGHTA, FQGNSA. The CDR3 coding sequence is TGTGCCAGCAGCTTAGGTGGGACAGGGATATACAATGAGCAGTTCTTC. This encodes CASSLGGTGIYNEQFF. Using reference TRBV7-2 and TRBJ2-1 for the parts outside the CDR3, the full variable domain is GAGVSQSPSNKVTEKGKDVELRCDPISGHTALYWYRQSLGQGLEFLIYFQGNSAPDKSGLPSDRFSAERTGGSVSTLTIQRTQQEDSAVYLCASSLGGTGIYNEQFFGPGTRLTVL.

This clone was detected a few times. The J gene is TRBJ1-1, the V gene TRBV7-9; D is perhaps TRBD1 (5 bases). The germline CDR1 and CDR2 sequences are SEHNR and FQNEAQ (reference sequence). There are 13 residues in the CDR3. The ends were cut back, 5 bases at V and 3 bases at J, with 10 bases in the middle. The CDR3 nucleotides read TGTGCCAGCAGCCCGGGGACTGACACTGAAGCTTTCTTT. This codes for CASSPGTDTEAFF.

The gene calls are TRBV27 and TRBJ2-1, with a tentative D call TRBD2 (6 bases). Germline V gives CDR1 MNHEY, CDR2 SMNVEV (reference sequence). The CDR3 covers 16 residues. Deletions cut 4 bases from V and 4 bases from J, with 17 bases between. The chain's CDR3 is CASSYSGGATYNEQFF. The DNA of the CDR3 is TGTGCCAGCAGTTATAGCGGAGGAGCCACTTACAATGAGCAGTTCTTC.